The 9 T cell receptor beta chains below were found in one sample sequenced in a study of early T cells in non-severe SARS-CoV-2 infection. TCRdb processed the 5' RACE reads anew with MiXCR; each CDR3 protein has one entry. The table lists about 60,000 distinct CDR3 sequences, 14% to 15% of them singletons. Sample: whole blood, taken at baseline. The receptors stem from an adult who was a healthcare worker with PCR-confirmed SARS-CoV-2 infection or an uninfected control (not recorded which).

This chain uses TRBV5-4 with TRBJ1-6, with 8 bases fitting TRBD1. V gave up 6 bases and J gave up 8 bases; unmatched junction bases: 7. The germline CDR1 and CDR2 sequences are SGHNT and YYREEE (reference sequence). This CDR3 comprises 14 residues. Here the CDR3 DNA reads TGTGCCAGCACACAGCAGGGGGCTCATTCACCCCTCCACTTT. This translates into CASTQQGAHSPLHF. Supplemented by reference TRBV5-4 and TRBJ1-6, the full variable domain reads ETGVTQSPTHLIKTRGQQVTLRCSSQSGHNTVSWYQQALGQGPQFIFQYYREEENGRGNFPPRFSGLQFPNYSSELNVNALELDDSALYLCASTQQGAHSPLHFGNGTRLTVT.

This clonotype was seen more than once but under ten times. V gene TRBV20-1 combines with J gene TRBJ2-5; 8 positions agree with TRBD2. Germline V CDR1 and CDR2: DFQATT, SNEGSKA (reference sequence). The V and J ends lost 2 bases and 7 bases, in that order; junction bases with no gene match: 9. The CDR3 loop spans 14 amino acids. The DNA of the CDR3 is TGCAGTGCTAGAATTCTAGCGGGCCGTGGGACCCAGTACTTC. The encoded protein is CSARILAGRGTQYF.

This clonotype was detected a few times. The V and J genes are TRBV10-1 and TRBJ2-2; D remains unclear. The CDR3 is 15 amino acids. Germline V gene lookup returns CDR1 WNHNN and CDR2 SYGVQD (reference sequence). The germline V and J ends were trimmed by 0 bases and 7 bases, with 12 bases remaining between them. The DNA of the CDR3 is TGCGCCAGCAGTGAGTCGTTTAGGGAAATCGGGGAGCTGTTTTTT. Residues: CASSESFREIGELFF.

The V gene is TRBV9, the J gene TRBJ2-3; TRBD1 or TRBD2 may be the D gene (5 bases each). Germline-derived CDR1 and CDR2 are SGDLS and YYNGEE. The CDR3 runs 15 residues. Trimming cost V 4 bases and J 0 bases, with 12 bases left between them. The CDR3 nucleotides read TGTGCCAGCAGCACCCGGGGCCAGAGCACAGATACGCAGTATTTT. Translating gives CASSTRGQSTDTQYF.

The chain carries TRBV6-6 and TRBJ2-7, with D perhaps given as TRBD1 or TRBD2 (6 bases each). Germline loops: CDR1 MNHNY, CDR2 SVGAGI (reference sequence). The CDR3 consists of 13 residues. The germline V and J ends were trimmed by 7 bases and 4 bases, with 14 bases remaining between them. For the CDR3, the DNA is TGTGCCAGCACCGTAGGGGGGTCGTACGAGCAGTACTTC. Translating gives CASTVGGSYEQYF.

This clonotype was counted many times. The V call is TRBV11-3, the J call TRBJ2-1; D is unclear. Trimming stripped 0 bases from V and 1 base from J, with 4 bases between. This CDR3 spans 14 amino acids. CDR1 and CDR2 (germline): SGHNT, YENEEA. Written as DNA, the CDR3 is TGTGCCAGCAGCTTAGATTATTCCTACAATGAGCAGTTCTTC. Protein sequence: CASSLDYSYNEQFF.

The chain recombines TRBV12-3 or TRBV12-4 with TRBJ1-3; maybe TRBD1 (5 bases). This CDR3 comprises 13 residues. The V end was cut by 6 bases, the J end by 7 bases, with 13 bases between. The CDR3 loop reads CASRAGLGNTIYF. CDR3 DNA: TGTGCCAGCAGAGCGGGACTTGGGAACACCATATATTTT.

Only a few counts were recorded for this clonotype. The rearrangement links TRBV27 to TRBJ2-7, with 9 bases fitting TRBD2. Trimming at V came to 6 bases and at J to 2 bases, leaving 11 bases not matched to a gene. The CDR3 length is 16 residues. Germline CDR1 MNHEY, CDR2 SMNVEV (reference sequence). The CDR3 is CASSNLAGANPYEQYF. The CDR3 bases are TGTGCCAGCAGCAACTTAGCGGGAGCCAACCCCTACGAGCAGTACTTC.

To note about this clonotype: Given a much more abundant clone one base away, this may be a read error. The chain carries TRBV2 and TRBJ2-3; D is ambiguous. V was trimmed by 2 bases and J by 8 bases, leaving 17 bases between them. In germline, CDR1 is SNHLY, CDR2 FYNNEI. This CDR3 region has 15 residues. The CDR3 loop is CASSESSLGSGTQYF. CDR3 bases: TGTGCCAGCAGTGAATCCTCGTTGGGGTCAGGTACGCAGTATTTT.